This section outlines one TCR beta chain sequence together with its context. Germline loops: CDR1 MNHEY, CDR2 SVGAGI. This CDR3 has 14 amino acids. The V gene lost 7 bases and the J gene lost 4 bases, with 14 bases spanning the gap. As originally analysed: Amplification of reference gene primers provided the estimated nucleated cell counts. Assay: immunoSEQ multiplex PCR; the TCRdb copy retains only in-frame clones and omits some. V and J calls and clone size are as listed in that table; D and trimming were resolved from the DNA. The data contain about 190,000 clones, roughly four fifths of them singletons. This specimen comes from a study of blood T cell repertoires in COVID-19. Background on the study: Samples came from the United States, Italy and Spain, spanning acute and convalescent COVID-19. The cDNA or gDNA used as material had been derived from T cells, B-cell-depleted T cells, or PBMCs.

This clonotype was sampled from a woman aged 50 to 65 with acute or convalescent COVID-19. Material for sequencing was peripheral blood. The genes are TRBV6-5 and TRBJ2-1; D may be TRBD1 (5 bases). The DNA of the CDR3 is TGTGCCAGCACCTTTACCGACAGATACAATGAGCAGTTCTTC. Translating it yields CASTFTDRYNEQFF.